This T cell receptor beta chain was captured in a study of cytomegalovirus exposure and HLA in healthy donors. The overall study: It was reported in a later analysis that the same platform had been used for the 120 or so validation repertoires as for the approximately 670 first-cohort repertoires.

The CDR3 runs to 13 residues. V was trimmed by 10 bases and J by 4 bases, leaving 16 bases between them. Germline V lookup: CDR1 LNHDA, CDR2 SQIVND (reference sequence). As regards this clone: Its target is unknown.

Findings of the study overall: TCR clusters originating in the first cohort tended to co-occur in the 120 validation repertoires, according to a later analysis. A classifier reportedly called cytomegalovirus status with high sensitivity and specificity.

Assay: immunoSEQ multiplex PCR; the TCRdb copy retains only in-frame clones and omits some. The sample holds some 61,000 clones, approximately 97% seen once. A roughly 120-subject validation cohort, separate from the roughly 670-subject first cohort, supplied the donors. The source is a woman between 18 and 29 years old in good health and CMV-seropositive. The sample consisted of PBMCs. J is TRBJ1-2 and V is TRBV19; perhaps TRBD1 as D (5 bases). CDR3 sequence (DNA): TGTGCCACTGAGCCCAGGGCTGGCTATGGCTACACCTTC. It codes for CATEPRAGYGYTF.